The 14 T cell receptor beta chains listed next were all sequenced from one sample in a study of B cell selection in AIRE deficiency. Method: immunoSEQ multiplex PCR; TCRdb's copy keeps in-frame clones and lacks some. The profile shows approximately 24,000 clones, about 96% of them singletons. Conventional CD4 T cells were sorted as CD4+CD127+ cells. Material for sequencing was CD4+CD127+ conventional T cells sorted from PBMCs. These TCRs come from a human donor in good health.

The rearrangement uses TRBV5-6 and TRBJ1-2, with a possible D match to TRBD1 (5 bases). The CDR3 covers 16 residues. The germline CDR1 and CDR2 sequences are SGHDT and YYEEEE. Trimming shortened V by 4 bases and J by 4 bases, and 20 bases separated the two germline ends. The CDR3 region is CASSPFRDRPFYGYTF. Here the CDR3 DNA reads TGTGCCAGCAGCCCATTCCGGGACCGCCCTTTCTATGGCTACACCTTC.

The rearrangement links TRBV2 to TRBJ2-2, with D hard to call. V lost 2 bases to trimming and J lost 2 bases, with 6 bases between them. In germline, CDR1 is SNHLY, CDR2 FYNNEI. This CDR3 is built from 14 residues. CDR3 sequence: CASSEKENTGELFF. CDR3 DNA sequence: TGTGCCAGCAGTGAAAAAGAAAACACCGGGGAGCTGTTTTTT. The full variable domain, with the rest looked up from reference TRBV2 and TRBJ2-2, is EPEVTQTPSHQVTQMGQEVILRCVPISNHLYFYWYRQILGQKVEFLVSFYNNEISEKSEIFDDQFSVERPDGSNFTLKIRSTKLEDSAMYFCASSEKENTGELFFGEGSRLTVL.

CDR3 nucleotides: TGTGCCAGCAGCGTAGGGGGGCTGAACACCGGGGAGCTGTTTTTT. Its translation: CASSVGGLNTGELFF. The gene calls are TRBV5-4 and TRBJ2-2; D tentatively reads TRBD1 or TRBD2 (6 bases each). Germline V gene data show CDR1 as SGHNT and CDR2 as YYREEE (reference sequence). The CDR3 loop spans 15 amino acids. V was clipped by 4 bases and J by 1 base, with 11 bases between them. Complete variable domain (other parts from reference TRBV5-4 and TRBJ2-2): ETGVTQSPTHLIKTRGQQVTLRCSSQSGHNTVSWYQQALGQGPQFIFQYYREEENGRGNFPPRFSGLQFPNYSSELNVNALELDDSALYLCASSVGGLNTGELFFGEGSRLTVL.

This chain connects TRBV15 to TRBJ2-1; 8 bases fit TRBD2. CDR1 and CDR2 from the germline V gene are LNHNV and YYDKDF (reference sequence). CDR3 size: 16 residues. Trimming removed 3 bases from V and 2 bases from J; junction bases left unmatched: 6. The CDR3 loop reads CATSRRLAQPYNEQFF. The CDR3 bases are TGTGCCACCAGCAGGCGACTAGCGCAACCCTACAATGAGCAGTTCTTC.

CDR3 nucleotides: TGTGCCAGCAGTAATCAGGGGGGGATGAACACTGAAGCTTTCTTT. It yields the protein CASSNQGGMNTEAFF. The chain carries TRBV6-6 and TRBJ1-1; 7 positions agree with TRBD1. With 5 bases clipped from V and 0 bases from J, the junction kept 6 bases outside the gene matches. This CDR3 spans 15 amino acids. The germline V gene encodes CDR1 MNHNY and CDR2 SVGAGI (reference sequence).

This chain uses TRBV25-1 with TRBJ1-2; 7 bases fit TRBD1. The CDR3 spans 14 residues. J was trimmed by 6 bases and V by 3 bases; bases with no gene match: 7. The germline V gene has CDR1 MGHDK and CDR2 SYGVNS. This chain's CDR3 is CASSETGTVDGYTF. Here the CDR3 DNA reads TGTGCCAGCAGTGAGACCGGGACAGTTGATGGCTACACCTTC.

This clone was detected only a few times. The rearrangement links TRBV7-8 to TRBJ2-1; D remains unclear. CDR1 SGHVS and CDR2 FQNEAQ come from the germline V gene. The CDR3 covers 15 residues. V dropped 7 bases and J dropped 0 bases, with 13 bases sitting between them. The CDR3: CASIPKGNSYNEQFF. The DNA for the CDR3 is TGTGCCAGCATCCCTAAAGGGAACTCCTACAATGAGCAGTTCTTC. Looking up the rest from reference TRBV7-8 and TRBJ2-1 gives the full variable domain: GAGVSQSPRYKVAKRGQDVALRCDPISGHVSLFWYQQALGQGPEFLTYFQNEAQLDKSGLPSDRFFAERPEGSVSTLKIQRTQQEDSAVYLCASIPKGNSYNEQFFGPGTRLTVL.

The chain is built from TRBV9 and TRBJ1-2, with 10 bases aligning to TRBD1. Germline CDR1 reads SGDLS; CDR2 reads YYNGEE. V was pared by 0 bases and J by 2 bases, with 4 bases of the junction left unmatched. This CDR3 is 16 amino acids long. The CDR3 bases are TGTGCCAGCAGCGTAGGGACAGGGGGACAGAACTATGGCTACACCTTC. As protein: CASSVGTGGQNYGYTF.

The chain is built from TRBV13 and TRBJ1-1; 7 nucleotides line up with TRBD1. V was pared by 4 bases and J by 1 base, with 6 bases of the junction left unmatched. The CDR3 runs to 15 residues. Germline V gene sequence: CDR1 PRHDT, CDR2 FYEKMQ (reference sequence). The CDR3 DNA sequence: TGTGCCAGCAGCTCCCGGACAGGCGGGAACACTGAAGCTTTCTTT. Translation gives CASSSRTGGNTEAFF.

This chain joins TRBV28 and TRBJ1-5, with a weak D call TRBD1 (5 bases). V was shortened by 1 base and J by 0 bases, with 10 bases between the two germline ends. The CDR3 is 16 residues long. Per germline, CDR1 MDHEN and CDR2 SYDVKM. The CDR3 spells CASSLSQGYSNQPQHF. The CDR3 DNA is TGTGCCAGCAGTTTATCCCAGGGCTATAGCAATCAGCCCCAGCATTTT.

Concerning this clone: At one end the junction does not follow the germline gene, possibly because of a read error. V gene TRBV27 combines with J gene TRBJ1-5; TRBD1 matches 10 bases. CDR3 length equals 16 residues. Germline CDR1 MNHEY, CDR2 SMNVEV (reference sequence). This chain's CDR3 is CASSARQGASSQPQHF. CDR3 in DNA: TGTGCCAGCAGTGCCAGACAGGGGGCAAGCAGTCAGCCCCAGCATTTT.

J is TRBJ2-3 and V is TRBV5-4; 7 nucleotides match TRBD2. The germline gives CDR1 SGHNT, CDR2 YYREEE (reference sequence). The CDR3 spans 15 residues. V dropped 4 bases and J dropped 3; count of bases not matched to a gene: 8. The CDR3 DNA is TGTGCCAGCAGCCCGGGGGGTGGGAAGACAGATACGCAGTATTTT. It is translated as CASSPGGGKTDTQYF.

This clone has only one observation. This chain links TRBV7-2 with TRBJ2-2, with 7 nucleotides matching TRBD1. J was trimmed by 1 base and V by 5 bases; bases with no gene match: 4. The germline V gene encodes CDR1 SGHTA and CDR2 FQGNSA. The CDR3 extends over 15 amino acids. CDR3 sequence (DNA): TGTGCCAGCAGCAACCGACAGGGGAACACCGGGGAGCTGTTTTTT. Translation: CASSNRQGNTGELFF.

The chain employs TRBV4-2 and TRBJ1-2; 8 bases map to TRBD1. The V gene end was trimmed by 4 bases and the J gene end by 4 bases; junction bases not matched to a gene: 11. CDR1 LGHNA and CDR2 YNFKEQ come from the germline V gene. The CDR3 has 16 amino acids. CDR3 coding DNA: TGTGCCAGCAGCCCTAGGACAGGGAACTTAGGCTATGGCTACACCTTC. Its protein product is CASSPRTGNLGYGYTF.